This is a list of T cell receptor beta chains from one sample in a study of shared clonotypes between healthy human individuals. The table came from immunoSEQ multiplex PCR; TCRdb's copy has only in-frame clones and leaves some out. This table has 2 million to 2.5 million clones, around 95% appearing once. The sample taken for sequencing was naive CD4+ T cells sorted from blood. The receptors were gathered from a man aged 18 to 30 in good health. Each CDR3 is given with its conserved first and last residue. The D gene is left open where the match is weak. Clone size is shown for a subset of rows, as once, few, many or a class of expanded clone.

NA,TRBJ1-1,NA,TRBV12-2,TGTGCAAGTCGCTTAGTATGCCAGGCATCTGAAGCTTTCTTT,CASRLVCQASEAFF
TRBD1,TRBJ2-3,NA,TRBV18,TGTGCCAGCTCACCCCTCGGACAGGGTACAGATACGCAGTATTTT,CASSPLGQGTDTQYF
NA,TRBJ2-3,NA,TRBV6-6,TGTGCCAGCAGCTCCTCCTTCACAGATACGCAGTATTTT,CASSSSFTDTQYF
NA,TRBJ2-4,NA,TRBV5-1,TGCGCCAGCAGCCGGGACAGCGGGGCCAAAAACATTCAGTACTTC,CASSRDSGAKNIQYF
NA,TRBJ2-7,NA,TRBV10-3,TGTGCCACCAACCAGCGGCCAGAGTCCTACGAGCAGTACTTC,CATNQRPESYEQYF
NA,TRBJ1-1,NA,TRBV7-9,TGTGCCAGCAGCCAACTCCAGGCTGAAGCTTTCTTT,CASSQLQAEAFF
TRBD1,TRBJ2-7,NA,TRBV7-8,TGTGCCAGCAGCTTAGACGCAGGGGGCCGCTACGGGCAGTACTTC,CASSLDAGGRYGQYF
NA,TRBJ2-7,NA,TRBV2,TGTGCCAGCAGGGCCCGGACTGTCCTATCCTACGAGCAGTACTTC,CASRARTVLSYEQYF
TRBD1,TRBJ1-2,NA,TRBV7-7,TGTGCTAGCAGCTTAGTAGGGGACAGAGATATCACCTTC,CASSLVGDRDITF
NA,TRBJ2-7,NA,TRBV2,TGTGCCAGCCTAGCCGGGGAGCTAACCTACGAGCAGTACTTC,CASLAGELTYEQYF
TRBD1,TRBJ2-3,NA,TRBV18,TGTGCCAGCTCACCCGGGACAGGGATCGCAGATACGCAGTATTTT,CASSPGTGIADTQYF
TRBD1,TRBJ1-6,NA,TRBV6-1,TGTGCCAGCAGTGAGGGGACAGGTACAAATTCACCCCTCCACTTT,CASSEGTGTNSPLHF
TRBD1,TRBJ1-5,NA,TRBV18,TGTGCCAGCTCACAGGGGGCCCCAATTCAGCCCCAGCATTTT,CASSQGAPIQPQHF
TRBD1,TRBJ1-3,NA,TRBV30,TGTGCCTGGTCAGGGGGCAGTAGCGGAAACACCATATATTTT,CAWSGGSSGNTIYF
NA,TRBJ1-5,NA,TRBV19,TGTGCCAGTAGTATTGTGCCAGGAGATCAGCCCCAGCATTTT,CASSIVPGDQPQHF
NA,TRBJ1-6,NA,TRBV27,TGTGCCAGCAGGGGGAGGAATAATTCACCCCTCCACTTT,CASRGRNNSPLHF
TRBD1,TRBJ2-3,NA,TRBV7-9,TGTGCCAGCAGATTGGACAGGGACACAGATACGCAGTATTTT,CASRLDRDTDTQYF
NA,TRBJ2-3,once,TRBV10-3,TGTGCCATCAACACCGGGCCCAAGACGGGAAGGGCCACAGATACGCAGTATTTT,CAINTGPKTGRATDTQYF
NA,TRBJ1-2,NA,TRBV6-6,TGTGCCAGCAGCCTCGGACCGTCCGCGATCTATGGCTACACCTTC,CASSLGPSAIYGYTF
TRBD1,TRBJ1-6,NA,TRBV6-5,TGTGCCAGCAGTTACTCGGGACAGGGGTATAATTCACCCCTCCACTTT,CASSYSGQGYNSPLHF
NA,TRBJ1-6,NA,TRBV5-6,TGTGCCAGCAGCTTGGAGGGGATAGATAATTCACCCCTCCACTTT,CASSLEGIDNSPLHF
TRBD1,TRBJ1-5,once,TRBV30,TGTGCCTGGACGCGGACAGGCTTTAATCAGCCCCAGCATTTT,CAWTRTGFNQPQHF
TRBD2,TRBJ2-7,NA,TRBV7-2,TGTGCCAGCAGAGCCGGGACTAGCGCCTACGAGCAGTACTTC,CASRAGTSAYEQYF
NA,TRBJ2-3,NA,TRBV6-5,TGTGCCAGCAGCAGGGGAGCAGATACGCAGTATTTT,CASSRGADTQYF
NA,TRBJ2-1,NA,TRBV29-1,TGCAGCGTTGGTGAGACTATCTACAATGAGCAGTTCTTC,CSVGETIYNEQFF